Listed below are T cell receptor beta chains from one sample, sequenced in a study of T-cell reconstitution after alpha-beta-depleted transplantation in children. TCRdb used MiXCR to reprocess the PCR reads, holding one entry per CDR3 protein. Here the sample spans about 600,000 distinct CDR3 sequences, over 9.5% being singletons. The sample here was PBMCs from the stem cell graft donor, taken from the stem cell graft. The receptors were sampled from a human donor who donated a stem cell graft to a child with acute myeloid leukemia. CDR3s include the opening cysteine and the closing phenylalanine or tryptophan. A D gene is named only where the DNA matches it firmly. Clone size is stated in some rows and not others, as once, few, many or a class when expanded.

V: TRBV11-2; D: TRBD1; J: TRBJ1-4; size: NA; CDR3: CASSSRGQNEKLFF; DNA: TGTGCCAGCAGCTCCAGGGGGCAAAATGAAAAACTGTTTTTT
V: TRBV6-5; D: TRBD2; J: TRBJ2-1; size: many; CDR3: CASSYSRLAVYNEQFF; DNA: TGTGCCAGCAGTTACTCACGACTAGCGGTATACAATGAGCAGTTCTTC
V: TRBV12-3/TRBV12-4; D: TRBD2; J: TRBJ2-7; size: NA; CDR3: CASSTGGQAYEQYF; DNA: TGTGCCAGCAGTACGGGAGGGCAGGCCTACGAGCAGTACTTC
V: TRBV6-5; D: NA; J: TRBJ2-5; size: NA; CDR3: CASSYVSGGGPGETQYF; DNA: TGTGCCAGCAGTTACGTGTCGGGGGGCGGCCCGGGGGAGACCCAGTACTTC
V: TRBV12-3/TRBV12-4; D: TRBD1; J: TRBJ1-4; size: NA; CDR3: CASRYRGGEKLFF; DNA: TGTGCCAGCAGGTACAGGGGCGGAGAAAAACTGTTTTTT
V: TRBV28; D: NA; J: TRBJ1-5; size: few; CDR3: CATGTDSNQPQHF; DNA: TGTGCCACCGGGACGGATAGCAATCAGCCCCAGCATTTT
V: TRBV20-1; D: NA; J: TRBJ2-5; size: NA; CDR3: CSATDPLGGTQYF; DNA: TGCAGTGCGACTGACCCACTCGGGGGGACCCAGTACTTC
V: TRBV12-3/TRBV12-4; D: NA; J: TRBJ1-6; size: NA; CDR3: CASTQGTYEPLHF; DNA: TGTGCCAGCACCCAAGGGACATATGAACCCCTCCACTTT
V: TRBV12-3/TRBV12-4; D: TRBD1; J: TRBJ2-7; size: many; CDR3: CASRLQGPPNYEQYF; DNA: TGTGCCAGCAGGTTACAGGGGCCCCCCAACTACGAGCAGTACTTC
V: TRBV12-3/TRBV12-4; D: TRBD2; J: TRBJ2-1; size: few; CDR3: CASSLVGSGNSEQFF; DNA: TGTGCCAGCAGTTTAGTAGGTAGCGGGAATAGTGAGCAGTTCTTC
V: TRBV4-2; D: TRBD2; J: TRBJ2-7; size: few; CDR3: CASTPGTSGMVGEQYF; DNA: TGTGCCAGCACCCCCGGGACTAGCGGGATGGTGGGAGAGCAGTACTTC
V: TRBV12-3/TRBV12-4; D: NA; J: TRBJ1-5; size: many; CDR3: CASSFLSVDQPQHF; DNA: TGTGCCAGCAGTTTTTTGTCTGTCGATCAGCCCCAGCATTTT
V: TRBV12-3/TRBV12-4; D: NA; J: TRBJ2-7; size: many; CDR3: CASSSGGTSYEQYF; DNA: TGTGCCAGCAGTTCAGGGGGGACCTCCTACGAGCAGTACTTC
V: TRBV21-1; D: NA; J: TRBJ2-7; size: NA; CDR3: CASSLPVMGVQTYEQYF; DNA: TGTGCCAGCAGCCTCCCGGTGATGGGGGTCCAGACCTACGAGCAGTACTTC
V: TRBV5-5; D: TRBD1; J: TRBJ2-7; size: many; CDR3: CASSPTGVLRGQYF; DNA: TGTGCCAGCAGCCCGACAGGGGTCCTACGTGGGCAGTACTTC
V: TRBV6-1; D: TRBD2; J: TRBJ2-1; size: few; CDR3: CASSLSLAEAYNEQFF; DNA: TGTGCCAGCAGCCTCTCCCTAGCGGAAGCCTACAATGAGCAGTTCTTC
V: TRBV2; D: NA; J: TRBJ2-7; size: many; CDR3: CASSDIYEQYF; DNA: TGTGCCAGCAGCGACATCTACGAGCAGTACTTC
V: TRBV7-2; D: NA; J: TRBJ2-4; size: many; CDR3: CASSRIGLLAKNIQYF; DNA: TGTGCCAGCAGCCGTATCGGCCTGCTAGCCAAAAACATTCAGTACTTC
V: TRBV29-1; D: NA; J: TRBJ1-2; size: many; CDR3: CSVEGQAYGYTF; DNA: TGCAGCGTTGAAGGACAGGCTTACGGCTACACCTTC
V: TRBV20-1; D: NA; J: TRBJ2-7; size: few; CDR3: CSATDSSFFYEQYF; DNA: TGCAGTGCTACGGACAGTTCATTCTTCTACGAGCAGTACTTC
V: TRBV25-1; D: NA; J: TRBJ1-2; size: many; CDR3: CASSAHFGYTF; DNA: TGTGCCAGCAGTGCACACTTTGGCTACACCTTC
V: TRBV4-3; D: NA; J: TRBJ2-1; size: NA; CDR3: CASSQDRSGWAFF; DNA: TGCGCCAGCAGCCAAGATAGGAGCGGATGGGCGTTCTTC
V: TRBV5-1; D: NA; J: TRBJ2-3; size: many; CDR3: CASSGGPRAGPDTQYF; DNA: TGCGCCAGCAGCGGTGGACCTAGGGCGGGCCCAGATACGCAGTATTTT
V: TRBV7-2; D: TRBD2; J: TRBJ2-7; size: many; CDR3: CASSLPTTSGEQYF; DNA: TGTGCCAGCAGCTTACCAACGACTAGCGGCGAGCAGTACTTC
V: TRBV4-2; D: NA; J: TRBJ1-5; size: few; CDR3: CASSQDRRVTNQPQHF; DNA: TGTGCCAGCAGCCAAGATCGGAGGGTTACCAATCAGCCCCAGCATTTT
V: TRBV3-1; D: TRBD2; J: TRBJ2-1; size: few; CDR3: CASSPESGSYNEQFF; DNA: TGTGCCAGCAGCCCCGAGAGCGGGAGTTACAATGAGCAGTTCTTC
V: TRBV27; D: NA; J: TRBJ1-1; size: NA; CDR3: CASSLTGWNTEAFF; DNA: TGTGCCAGCAGTTTGACGGGGTGGAACACTGAAGCTTTCTTT
V: TRBV9; D: TRBD2; J: TRBJ2-7; size: many; CDR3: CASSPFGGDLSYEQYF; DNA: TGTGCCAGCAGCCCGTTCGGGGGGGACCTCTCCTACGAGCAGTACTTC
V: TRBV4-3; D: NA; J: TRBJ2-2; size: few; CDR3: CASSPSAGLGGELFF; DNA: TGCGCCAGCAGCCCTTCCGCGGGGCTCGGCGGGGAGCTGTTTTTT
V: TRBV6-2/TRBV6-3; D: NA; J: TRBJ1-1; size: many; CDR3: CASTLAPSTEAFF; DNA: TGTGCCAGCACCCTGGCGCCCTCCACTGAAGCTTTCTTT
V: TRBV9; D: TRBD1; J: TRBJ2-7; size: NA; CDR3: CASSVGTGGEEQYF; DNA: TGTGCCAGCAGCGTTGGGACAGGGGGTGAGGAGCAGTACTTC
V: TRBV7-9; D: NA; J: TRBJ1-4; size: many; CDR3: CASSFWGLDEKLFF; DNA: TGTGCCAGCAGCTTTTGGGGCCTAGATGAAAAACTGTTTTTT
V: TRBV18; D: NA; J: TRBJ2-5; size: NA; CDR3: CASSPPSTRETQYF; DNA: TGTGCCAGCTCACCACCTTCCACGAGGGAGACCCAGTACTTC
V: TRBV20-1; D: NA; J: TRBJ2-7; size: NA; CDR3: CSAQNLGAGYEQYF; DNA: TGCAGTGCCCAAAACTTAGGCGCGGGGTACGAGCAGTACTTC
V: TRBV4-3; D: TRBD2; J: TRBJ2-2; size: few; CDR3: CASSQGTSGKNTGELFF; DNA: TGCGCCAGCAGCCAGGGGACTAGCGGGAAGAACACCGGGGAGCTGTTTTTT
V: TRBV10-3; D: NA; J: TRBJ2-7; size: few; CDR3: CAIGLRALRDEQYF; DNA: TGTGCCATCGGGTTGAGGGCCTTAAGGGACGAGCAGTACTTC
V: TRBV12-3/TRBV12-4; D: NA; J: TRBJ2-3; size: NA; CDR3: CASSMGRADTQYF; DNA: TGTGCCAGCAGTATGGGCAGGGCAGATACGCAGTATTTT
V: TRBV7-9; D: TRBD2; J: TRBJ2-1; size: few; CDR3: CASSPRTSGYTYNEQFF; DNA: TGTGCCAGCAGCCCTCGGACTAGCGGCTATACCTACAATGAGCAGTTCTTC
V: TRBV29-1; D: NA; J: TRBJ2-5; size: many; CDR3: CSVWTSWETQYF; DNA: TGCAGCGTTTGGACTTCCTGGGAGACCCAGTACTTC
V: TRBV20-1; D: NA; J: TRBJ2-1; size: few; CDR3: CSARAGVDEQFF; DNA: TGCAGTGCTAGAGCTGGGGTCGATGAGCAGTTCTTC
V: TRBV20-1; D: NA; J: TRBJ2-2; size: NA; CDR3: CSASRAEGTGELFF; DNA: TGCAGTGCTAGCAGGGCGGAAGGGACCGGGGAGCTGTTTTTT
V: TRBV28; D: NA; J: TRBJ1-5; size: many; CDR3: CASSSKGVGNQPQHF; DNA: TGTGCCAGCAGTTCCAAGGGGGTCGGCAATCAGCCCCAGCATTTT
V: TRBV29-1; D: NA; J: TRBJ2-7; size: NA; CDR3: CSVANQGGHLSYEQYF; DNA: TGCAGCGTTGCCAACCAGGGGGGACACCTAAGCTACGAGCAGTACTTC